This passage covers 30 T cell receptor beta chains from one sample sequenced in a study of regulatory T cells in long-lasting Graves disease. The time point was: newly diagnosed GD, antithyroid drugs for less than 3 months. TCR sequences were obtained from RNA taken from PBMCs. HTBI primers from iRepertoire and Arm-PCR of CDR3 regions yielded the TCR beta libraries. Using its own MiXCR run on the multiplex PCR reads, TCRdb lists one record per CDR3 protein. The table shows about 440,000 distinct CDR3 sequences, with 15% occurring only once. The same data also contributed to another study, on T cells in Graves' hyperthyroidism and ophthalmopathy.

Sequenced here: peripheral blood mononuclear cells (PBMCs), sampled at new diagnosis, from a patient treated with antithyroid drugs. These receptors came from a woman younger than 45 with Graves disease.

In this sample, this clonotype turned up a few times. J is TRBJ1-1 and V is TRBV6-1; 7 nucleotides align to TRBD1. This CDR3 has 11 residues. Germline V lookup: CDR1 MNHNS, CDR2 SASEGT. The CDR3, as DNA: TGTGCTTCAGGGGGGTGGACTGAAGCTTTCTTT. Translating gives CASGGWTEAFF.

Remarks on this clonotype: This may be a read error, as it is one base from a much larger clone. The chain recombines TRBV20-1 with TRBJ2-3; D unclear. The DNA matches TRBJ2-7 better at its end, which makes the J call doubtful. Germline lookup yields CDR1 DFQATT and CDR2 SNEGSKA (reference sequence). The length of the CDR3 is 14 residues. In DNA form, the CDR3 reads TGCAGTGCCCTCGGATTTAGGTCCCCCTACGAGCAGTACTTC. Protein product: CSALGFRSPYEQYF.

The V gene is TRBV6-1, the J gene TRBJ1-4; 7 nucleotides align to TRBD1. Germline trimming cut 10 bases from V and 3 bases from J; bases unmatched to any gene: 2. The length of the CDR3 is 12 residues. The germline V gene has CDR1 MNHNS and CDR2 SASEGT. The CDR3 nucleotides are TGTGCCACGACAGGGTCTAATGAAAAACTGTTTTTT. Protein: CATTGSNEKLFF.

This clonotype has a count of ten or more. The chain couples TRBV5-1 to TRBJ2-1; 9 bases are a match to TRBD1. The junction had 9 bases not matched to a gene; V was cut back by 3 bases and J by 8 bases. Germline values: CDR1 SGHRS, CDR2 YFSETQ. The CDR3 has 15 amino acids. The CDR3 region is CASSSSGTGSDEQFF. The CDR3 DNA reads TGCGCCAGCAGCTCATCCGGGACAGGGAGCGATGAGCAGTTCTTC. The full variable domain, completed using reference TRBV5-1 and TRBJ2-1, is KAGVTQTPRYLIKTRGQQVTLSCSPISGHRSVSWYQQTPGQGLQFLFEYFSETQRNKGNFPGRFSGRQFSNSRSEMNVSTLELGDSALYLCASSSSGTGSDEQFFGPGTRLTVL.

The chain is built from TRBV3-1 and TRBJ2-2; D not certain. CDR1 is LGHDT and CDR2 is YNNKEL in the germline V gene (reference sequence). The CDR3 loop spans 15 amino acids. Trimming removed 1 base from V and 4 bases from J, with 10 bases in between. The CDR3 is CASSQGWVGTGELFF. The DNA for the CDR3 is TGTGCCAGCAGCCAAGGGTGGGTGGGCACCGGGGAGCTGTTTTTT.

This clonotype was seen at least ten times. The rearrangement uses TRBV12-3 or TRBV12-4 and TRBJ2-1; D unresolved. V was trimmed by 8 bases and J by 6 bases, leaving 8 bases between them. The CDR3 runs 11 residues. CDR3 DNA sequence: TGTGCCAGCGGTACGGTCAATGAGCAGTTCTTC. Translating it yields CASGTVNEQFF.

This clonotype occurred many times. The chain combines TRBV18 with TRBJ1-2, with a tentative D call TRBD1 (6 bases). The CDR3 is 15 amino acids. Germline V CDR1 and CDR2: KGHSH, LQKENI. Trimming removed 2 bases from V and 6 bases from J, with 16 bases in between. CDR3: CASSPVFAGDNGYTF. In nucleotides, the CDR3 is TGTGCCAGCTCACCAGTGTTTGCAGGGGATAATGGCTACACCTTC.

This clonotype came up many times. The chain combines TRBV12-3 or TRBV12-4 with TRBJ1-3; D is unclear. The CDR3 has 15 residues. With 4 bases removed from V and 9 bases from J, the gap between germline ends came to 19 bases. CDR3 protein: CASSSQGGRRSTIYF. CDR3 bases: TGTGCCAGCAGTTCCCAAGGTGGCAGGAGGAGCACCATATATTTT.

This clonotype came up many times. The chain recombines TRBV7-9 with TRBJ2-3, with a weak D call TRBD2 (6 bases). The V gene lost 3 bases and the J gene lost 5 bases, with 21 bases spanning the gap. Per germline, CDR1 SEHNR and CDR2 FQNEAQ (reference sequence). CDR3 length: 17 amino acids. CDR3: CASSLPNRDSPRDTQYF. CDR3 nucleotides: TGTGCCAGCAGCTTGCCCAACCGGGACTCGCCAAGAGATACGCAGTATTTT.

This clonotype came up a few times. This CDR3 is CASRSSGSTGELFF. Here the CDR3 DNA reads TGTGCCAGCAGGTCTAGCGGGTCCACCGGGGAGCTGTTTTTT. V gene TRBV2 combines with J gene TRBJ2-2, with 8 bases that match TRBD2. V shed 6 bases, J shed 4 bases, and the junction held 4 bases outside the gene matches. Per germline, CDR1 SNHLY and CDR2 FYNNEI. The CDR3 is made up of 14 amino acids. Supplemented by reference TRBV2 and TRBJ2-2, the full variable domain reads EPEVTQTPSHQVTQMGQEVILRCVPISNHLYFYWYRQILGQKVEFLVSFYNNEISEKSEIFDDQFSVERPDGSNFTLKIRSTKLEDSAMYFCASRSSGSTGELFFGEGSRLTVL.

This clonotype was seen a few times. The chain carries TRBV11-2 and TRBJ1-6; 8 nucleotides agree with TRBD1. This CDR3 comprises 17 residues. Germline V gives CDR1 SGHAT, CDR2 FQNNGV. V lost 5 bases to trimming and J lost 5 bases; unmatched junction nucleotides: 11. The CDR3 protein is CASSHFAGGRDNSPLHF. The CDR3 DNA follows: TGTGCCAGCAGCCACTTTGCAGGGGGCCGGGATAATTCACCCCTCCACTTT. The full variable domain, with the rest looked up from reference TRBV11-2 and TRBJ1-6, is EAGVAQSPRYKIIEKRQSVAFWCNPISGHATLYWYQQILGQGPKLLIQFQNNGVVDDSQLPKDRFSAERLKGVDSTLKIQPAKLEDSAVYLCASSHFAGGRDNSPLHFGNGTRLTVT.

This clonotype showed up many times. CDR3 residues: CASPSGETQYF. In DNA form, the CDR3 reads TGTGCCAGCCCAAGCGGAGAGACCCAGTACTTC. V is TRBV4-2 and J is TRBJ2-3; D is possibly TRBD2 (5 bases). The assigned J gene may be wrong: the sequence end matches TRBJ2-5 better. CDR1 is LGHNA, CDR2 YNFKEQ, per germline. CDR3 length equals 11 residues.

The sample holds many counts of this clonotype. The rearrangement uses TRBV20-1 and TRBJ2-7, with 8 bases matching TRBD2. The V gene's germline CDR1 is DFQATT and CDR2 SNEGSKA (reference sequence). This CDR3 contains 17 residues. Trimming at V came to 0 bases and at J to 4 bases, leaving 14 bases not matched to a gene. In DNA, the CDR3 is TGCAGTGCTAGAGATCATGATGGAGCGGGAGAATGGTACGAGCAGTACTTC. This sequence encodes CSARDHDGAGEWYEQYF.

This clonotype was observed at least ten times. This chain connects TRBV29-1 to TRBJ2-5; possible D gene TRBD1, 6 bases. This CDR3 comprises 13 residues. CDR1 is SQVTM, CDR2 ANQGSEA, per germline. V was shortened by 2 bases and J by 5 bases, with 12 bases between the two germline ends. CDR3 coding DNA: TGCAGCGTTGAATTTTGGGGGCTCGAGACCCAGTACTTC. Encoded protein: CSVEFWGLETQYF.

At least ten counts were recorded for this clonotype. The chain has TRBV6-1 and TRBJ2-3; D call uncertain. The CDR3 has 13 amino acids. Germline assignment: CDR1 MNHNS and CDR2 SASEGT. Trimming cost V 7 bases and J 2 bases, with 10 bases left between them. The CDR3 nucleotides read TGTGCCAGCAATAGGGCGCCCACAGATACGCAGTATTTT. It is translated as CASNRAPTDTQYF.

Worth noting for this clonotype: Just one base apart from a much larger clone, this may be a read error. This chain links TRBV12-3 or TRBV12-4 with TRBJ2-1; 10 nucleotides line up with TRBD2. Germline trimming cut 2 bases from V and 10 bases from J; bases unmatched to any gene: 11. The CDR3 consists of 16 residues. CDR3 amino acids: CASSLLASGSVYEQFF. CDR3 sequence (DNA): TGTGCCAGCAGTTTATTAGCTAGCGGGAGTGTCTACGAGCAGTTCTTC.

This clonotype was detected only a few times. The V call is TRBV6-2 or TRBV6-3, the J call TRBJ1-1; D might be TRBD1 (5 bases). Germline V gene data show CDR1 as MNHEY and CDR2 as SVGEGT. Trimming removed 8 bases from V and 1 base from J, with 14 bases in between. The CDR3 covers 14 residues. The CDR3 sequence: CASFSPGPNTEAFF. The CDR3 bases are TGTGCCAGCTTCAGTCCAGGGCCGAACACTGAAGCTTTCTTT.

This clonotype was seen many times. This chain connects TRBV3-1 to TRBJ1-4; no reliable D call. The CDR3 extends over 16 amino acids. CDR1 is LGHDT and CDR2 is YNNKEL in the germline V gene (reference sequence). V was cut by 4 bases and J by 5 bases, with 17 bases left in between. CDR3 protein: CASSLSEGGFNEKLFF. DNA for the CDR3: TGTGCCAGCAGCCTCTCAGAAGGAGGATTCAATGAAAAACTGTTTTTT.

In its sample, this clonotype was seen many times. The V gene is TRBV28, the J gene TRBJ2-5; 12 nucleotides agree with TRBD2. Germline lookup yields CDR1 MDHEN and CDR2 SYDVKM. The V gene end was trimmed by 2 bases and the J gene end by 5 bases; junction bases not matched to a gene: 6. The CDR3 extends over 16 amino acids. CDR3 loop: CASSLLAGGRMETQYF. CDR3 in DNA: TGTGCCAGCAGTTTACTAGCGGGAGGGCGTATGGAGACCCAGTACTTC.

This clonotype was observed many times. This chain links TRBV3-1 with TRBJ2-3; 13 nucleotides line up with TRBD2. Germline CDR1 reads LGHDT; CDR2 reads YNNKEL (reference sequence). The CDR3 consists of 17 residues. V lost 2 bases, J lost 3 bases, and 5 bases stayed unmatched. CDR3 nucleotides: TGTGCCAGCAGCCAACCGGGACTAGCGGGAATGACAGATACGCAGTATTTT. Its protein is CASSQPGLAGMTDTQYF.

In this sample, this clonotype turned up many times. This chain uses TRBV12-3 or TRBV12-4 with TRBJ2-1; D is perhaps TRBD2 (6 bases). V gave up 6 bases and J gave up 12 bases, with 12 bases separating them. The CDR3 runs to 11 residues. The CDR3 DNA sequence: TGTGCCAGCAGATTGGGACTGTTGCAGTTCTTC. It encodes CASRLGLLQFF.

About this clonotype itself: This may arise from a read error, as a much more abundant clone is one base away. The chain uses TRBV6-5 and TRBJ1-2; D might be TRBD1 (6 bases). Germline lookup yields CDR1 MNHEY and CDR2 SVGAGI. The ends were cut back, 2 bases at V and 3 bases at J, with 16 bases in the middle. The CDR3 covers 16 residues. DNA of the CDR3: TGTGCCAGCAGTTACGAAGGGACATGGGGCTACTATGGCTACACCTTC. It yields the protein CASSYEGTWGYYGYTF.

The genes are TRBV20-1 and TRBJ1-6; tentatively, D is TRBD1 (5 bases). The germline V gene encodes CDR1 DFQATT and CDR2 SNEGSKA (reference sequence). V was pared by 3 bases and J by 9 bases, with 6 bases between. The CDR3 has 11 residues. CDR3 DNA: TGCAGTGCTAGGAGGGGTTCACCCCTCCACTTT. Translated, it gives CSARRGSPLHF.

This clonotype was found a few times. The chain links TRBV7-3 to TRBJ2-6; 7 bases fit TRBD2. Unmatched junction bases numbered 6, after V lost 9 bases and J lost 4 bases. Germline loops: CDR1 SGHTA, CDR2 FQGTGA. This CDR3 has 14 amino acids. As DNA, the CDR3 is TGTGCCAGTGGGGGGGGGAACGGGGCCAACGTCCTGACTTTC. It is translated as CASGGGNGANVLTF.

The V call is TRBV14, the J call TRBJ2-1; a weak D match, TRBD2 (6 bases). The CDR3 runs 15 residues. V shed 4 bases and J shed 5 bases, with 15 bases lying between them. Germline assignment: CDR1 SGHDN and CDR2 FVKESK. The CDR3 is CASSPTFGGDNEQFF. DNA of the CDR3: TGTGCCAGCAGCCCCACCTTTGGCGGGGACAATGAGCAGTTCTTC.

This clonotype was seen once. At one of its ends the junction is not consistent with the germline gene, which may arise from a read error. The J gene is TRBJ1-5, the V gene TRBV6-5, with D maybe TRBD1 (5 bases). There are 15 residues in the CDR3. CDR1 and CDR2 (germline): MNHEY, SVGAGI. CDR3 in DNA: TGTGCCAGCAGTTACTCAGGGGACTCTGATCAGCCCCGGCATTTT. This codes for CASSYSGDSDQPRHF.

This clonotype was seen many times. J is TRBJ1-1 and V is TRBV6-1; D is uncertain. V was pared by 4 bases and J by 6 bases, with 9 bases between. Germline V CDR1 and CDR2: MNHNS, SASEGT. The CDR3 is made up of 12 amino acids. This CDR3 reads CASSGGWSEAFF. The CDR3 DNA follows: TGTGCCAGCAGTGGGGGTTGGTCTGAAGCTTTCTTT.

This clonotype was found many times. The genes are TRBV20-1 and TRBJ2-7, with 13 bases fitting TRBD2. The CDR3 contains 17 residues. CDR1 is DFQATT and CDR2 is SNEGSKA in the germline V gene (reference sequence). Trimming removed 0 bases from V and 3 bases from J; junction bases left unmatched: 8. In DNA form, the CDR3 reads TGCAGTGCTAGAGACTCAGGACTAGCGGGAGTCGTCTACGAGCAGTACTTC. Translation: CSARDSGLAGVVYEQYF.

This clonotype was seen only a few times. This chain connects TRBV24-1 to TRBJ2-2; 9 nucleotides line up with TRBD2. Germline assignment: CDR1 KGHDR and CDR2 SFDVKD. The ends lost 8 bases at V and 4 bases at J; junction bases unmatched: 4. The CDR3 totals 14 residues. Here the CDR3 DNA reads TGTGCCACCACCACTAGCGGGTTCACCGGGGAGCTGTTTTTT. Translating it yields CATTTSGFTGELFF.

This clonotype was seen a handful of times. This chain joins TRBV10-1 and TRBJ2-2, with TRBD2 identical over 7 bases. J was trimmed by 14 bases and V by 6 bases; bases with no gene match: 15. Looked up from germline, CDR1 is WNHNN and CDR2 is SYGVQD (reference sequence). The CDR3 length is 14 residues. The CDR3 DNA reads TGCGCCAGCAGCGGCGGGATCGGTTCGGGGGGACTGTTTTTT. Translating it yields CASSGGIGSGGLFF.